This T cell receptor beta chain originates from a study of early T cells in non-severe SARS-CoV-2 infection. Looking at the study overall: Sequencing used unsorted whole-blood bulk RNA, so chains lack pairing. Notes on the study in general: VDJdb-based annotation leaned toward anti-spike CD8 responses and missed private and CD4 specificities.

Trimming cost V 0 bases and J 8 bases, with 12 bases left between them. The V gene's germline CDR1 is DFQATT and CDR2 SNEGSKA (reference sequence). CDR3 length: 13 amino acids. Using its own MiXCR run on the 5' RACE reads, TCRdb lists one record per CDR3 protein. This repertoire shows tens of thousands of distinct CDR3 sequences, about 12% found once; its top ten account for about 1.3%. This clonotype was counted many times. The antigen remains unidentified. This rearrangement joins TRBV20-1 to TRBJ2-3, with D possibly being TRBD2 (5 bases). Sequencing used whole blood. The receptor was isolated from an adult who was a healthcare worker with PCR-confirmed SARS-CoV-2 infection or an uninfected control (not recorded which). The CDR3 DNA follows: TGCAGTGCTAGAGATGTTATAGGAGGTACGCAGTATTTT. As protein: CSARDVIGGTQYF.